In this sample, the clone carrying this T cell receptor beta chain turned up a few times. This entry comes from a study of blood T cell repertoires in COVID-19. The table came from immunoSEQ multiplex PCR; TCRdb's copy has only in-frame clones and leaves some out. The sample yields around 85,000 clones, about 89% seen once. This TCR derives from a woman in her forties or fifties with acute COVID-19. Sequencing used PBMCs or T cells enriched from blood (not recorded which).

The CDR3 sequence is CASSLPVGSPGHSYEQYF. The CDR3 region has the DNA TGTGCCAGCAGCCTACCAGTGGGGTCACCGGGACACTCCTACGAGCAGTACTTC. The V gene is TRBV14, the J gene TRBJ2-7; D possibly corresponds to TRBD1 (6 bases). Trimming took off 4 bases at V and 0 bases at J, with 22 bases between the two ends. Germline CDR1 is SGHDN and CDR2 is FVKESK. The CDR3 has 18 residues. The complete variable domain, with remaining parts taken from reference TRBV14 and TRBJ2-7, reads EAGVTQFPSHSVIEKGQTVTLRCDPISGHDNLYWYRRVMGKEIKFLLHFVKESKQDESGMPNNRFLAERTGGTYSTLKVQPAELEDSGVYFCASSLPVGSPGHSYEQYFGPGTRLTVT.